The following is a T cell receptor (beta chain) sequence with its context. Its antigen is unknown. This CDR3 has 16 amino acids. Per the germline V gene, CDR1 is SGHVS and CDR2 is FQNEAQ. The V end was cut by 5 bases, the J end by 2 bases, with 16 bases between. This sample is drawn from a study of shared clonotypes between healthy human individuals. Looking at the study overall: The study used three CD4 naive, three CD4 memory, two CD8 naive and one CD8 memory plate per donor. Study outcomes and limitations: A few donors shared around 5.1% of their naive CD4 clonotypes.

The naive CD8 population came from CD45RO-negative cells selected for CCR7, without terminally differentiated effector memory CD45RA+ cells. Assay execution proceeded at the deep level. The table came from immunoSEQ multiplex PCR; TCRdb's copy has only in-frame clones and leaves some out. The data contain 560,000 or so clones, approximately 96% of them seen just once; the ten biggest clones take up more than 0.085%. Sequences were obtained from naive CD8+ T cells sorted from blood. The TCR comes from a woman aged 25 to 39 in good health. J is TRBJ1-5 and V is TRBV7-8; D gene ambiguous. CDR3 DNA sequence: TGTGCCAGCAGCCCCGGGATCTCTGGGGGCAATCAGCCCCAGCATTTT. Translation gives CASSPGISGGNQPQHF.